This paragraph covers one T cell receptor (beta chain) sequence. The V end lost 5 bases, the J end lost 4 bases, and 17 bases lay between the germline ends. The CDR3 is made up of 15 amino acids. Germline loops: CDR1 SGHVS, CDR2 FNYEAQ. This entry belongs to a study of blood T cell repertoires in COVID-19. The overall study: Spain, Italy and the United States supplied samples that represented acute and convalescent COVID-19. Sources were T cells, B-cell-depleted T cells, or PBMCs; the material itself was cDNA or gDNA.

Patients from Seattle were sampled longitudinally, starting during active infection. Per the study methods: Amplification with reference gene primers provided the estimates of nucleated cell counts. Sequenced by immunoSEQ multiplex PCR; TCRdb stores in-frame clones only, minus some. Clonal size and the V and J genes are those of that table, whereas D and trimming came from the DNA. The sample has roughly 380,000 clones, roughly nine tenths seen once. The sequence derives from a woman between 55 and 75 years old with COVID-19, enrolled during active disease. The sequenced sample consisted of peripheral blood. The rearrangement joins TRBV7-6 to TRBJ2-5; weak D call: TRBD2 (5 bases). CDR3 residues: CASSPRGTTRETQYF. The CDR3, as DNA: TGTGCCAGCAGCCCTCGGGGAACCACTCGAGAGACCCAGTACTTC.